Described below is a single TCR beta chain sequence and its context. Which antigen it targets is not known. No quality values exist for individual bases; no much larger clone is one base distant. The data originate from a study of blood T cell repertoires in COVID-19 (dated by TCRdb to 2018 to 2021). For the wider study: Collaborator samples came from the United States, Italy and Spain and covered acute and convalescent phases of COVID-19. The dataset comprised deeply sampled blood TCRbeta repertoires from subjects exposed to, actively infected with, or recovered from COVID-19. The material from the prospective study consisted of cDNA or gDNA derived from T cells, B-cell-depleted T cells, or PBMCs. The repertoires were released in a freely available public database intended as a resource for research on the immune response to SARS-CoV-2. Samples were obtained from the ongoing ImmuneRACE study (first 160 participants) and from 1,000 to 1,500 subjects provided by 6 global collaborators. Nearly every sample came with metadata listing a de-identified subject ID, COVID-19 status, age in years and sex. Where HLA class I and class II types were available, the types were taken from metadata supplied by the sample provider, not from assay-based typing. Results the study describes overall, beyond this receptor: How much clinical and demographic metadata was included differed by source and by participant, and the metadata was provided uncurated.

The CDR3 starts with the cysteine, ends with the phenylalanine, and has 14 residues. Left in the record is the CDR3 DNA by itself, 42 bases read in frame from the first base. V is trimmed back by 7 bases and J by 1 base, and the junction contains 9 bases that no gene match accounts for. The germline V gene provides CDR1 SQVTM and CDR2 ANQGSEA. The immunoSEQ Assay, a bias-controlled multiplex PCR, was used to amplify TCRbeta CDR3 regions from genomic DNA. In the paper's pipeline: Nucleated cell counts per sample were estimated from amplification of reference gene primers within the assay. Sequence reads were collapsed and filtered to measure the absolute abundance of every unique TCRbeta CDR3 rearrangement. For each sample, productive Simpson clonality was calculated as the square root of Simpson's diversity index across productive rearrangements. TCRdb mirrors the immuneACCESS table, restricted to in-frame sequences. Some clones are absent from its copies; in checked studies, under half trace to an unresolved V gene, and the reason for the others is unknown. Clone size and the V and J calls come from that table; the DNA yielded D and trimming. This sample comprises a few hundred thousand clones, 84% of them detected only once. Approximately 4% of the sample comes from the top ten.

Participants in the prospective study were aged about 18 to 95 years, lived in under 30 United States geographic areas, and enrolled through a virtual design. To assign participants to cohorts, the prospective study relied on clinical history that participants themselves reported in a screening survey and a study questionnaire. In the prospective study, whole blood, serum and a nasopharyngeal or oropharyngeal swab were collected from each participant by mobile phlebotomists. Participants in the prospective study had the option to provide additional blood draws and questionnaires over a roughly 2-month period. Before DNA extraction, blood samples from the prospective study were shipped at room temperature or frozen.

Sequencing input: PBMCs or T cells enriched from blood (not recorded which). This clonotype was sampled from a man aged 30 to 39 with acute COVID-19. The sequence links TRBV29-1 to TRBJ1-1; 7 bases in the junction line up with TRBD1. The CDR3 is CSAEPGQQNTEAFF. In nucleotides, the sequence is TGCAGCGCAGAACCGGGACAGCAGAACACTGAAGCTTTCTTT.